This TCR beta chain stems from a study of identical twins. Study outcomes and limitations: Potential partial confounding of zero-insertion analyses by invariant MAIT and iNKT cells was noted. Clonotypes of the beta chain that were abundant in cord blood carried fewer insertions (memory repertoires showed none).

V gave up 0 bases and J gave up 5 bases, with 5 bases separating them. Germline-derived CDR1 and CDR2 are MNHEY and SVGEGT. This CDR3 comprises 12 residues. Each CDR3 protein is one row after TCRdb ran MiXCR on the 5' RACE reads. The table records roughly 490,000 distinct CDR3 sequences, roughly an eighth of them present only once. This clonotype was seen only a few times. Its antigen remains unknown. The sample was also linked to a second study, of yellow fever vaccine responses in identical twins. According to that study: Twins reportedly showed a vaccine T cell response that seemed partly convergent and partly personalized.

Sequenced input: CD4+ T cells sorted from blood. V usage is TRBV6-2 or TRBV6-3 and J usage is TRBJ2-7; no clear D. This sequence originates from a woman in her late teens or twenties in good health. In DNA form, the CDR3 reads TGTGCCAGCAGTTACTCCCGTAACGAGCAGTACTTC. This codes for CASSYSRNEQYF.